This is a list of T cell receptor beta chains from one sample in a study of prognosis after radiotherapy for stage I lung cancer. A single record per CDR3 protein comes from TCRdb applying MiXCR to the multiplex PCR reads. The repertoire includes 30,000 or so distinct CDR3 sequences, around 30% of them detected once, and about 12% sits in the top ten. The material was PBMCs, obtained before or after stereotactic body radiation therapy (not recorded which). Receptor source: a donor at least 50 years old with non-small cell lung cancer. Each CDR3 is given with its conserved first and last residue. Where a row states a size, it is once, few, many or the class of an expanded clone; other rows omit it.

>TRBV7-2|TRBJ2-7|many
CASTEGLAGPYEQYF
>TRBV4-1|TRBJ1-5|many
CASSRPGHGNQPQHF
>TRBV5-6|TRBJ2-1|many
CASSLGPGLPSYNEQFF
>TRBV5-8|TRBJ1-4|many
CASSLTSGHREKLFF
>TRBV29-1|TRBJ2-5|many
CSLRGSLSETQYF
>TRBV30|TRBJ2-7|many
CAWSPGTATYEQYF
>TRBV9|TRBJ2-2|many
CASSELGLNTGELFF
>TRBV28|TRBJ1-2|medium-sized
CASKALLDYTF
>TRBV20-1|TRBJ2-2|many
CSATGTGGSGELFF
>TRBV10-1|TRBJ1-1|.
CASSAQADTEAFF
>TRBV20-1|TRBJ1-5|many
CSAFDSNSNQPQHF
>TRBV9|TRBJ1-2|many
CASSVGGTNYGYTF
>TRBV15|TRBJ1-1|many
CATSVVRNTEAFF
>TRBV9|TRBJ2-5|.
CASSNDWGYQETQYF